This TCR beta chain was recorded in a study of blood T cell repertoires in COVID-19 (dated by TCRdb to 2020 to 2022). Regarding the complete study: Collaborator samples came from the United States, Italy and Spain and covered acute and convalescent phases of COVID-19. The material from the prospective study consisted of cDNA or gDNA derived from T cells, B-cell-depleted T cells, or PBMCs. The dataset comprised deeply sampled blood TCRbeta repertoires from subjects exposed to, actively infected with, or recovered from COVID-19. The repertoires were made available in a free public database intended to serve as a resource for research on the immune response to SARS-CoV-2. Samples came from the ongoing ImmuneRACE study (first 160 participants) plus 1,254 subjects from 6 global collaborators. The sample metadata nearly always contained a de-identified subject ID, COVID-19 status, age in years and sex. HLA class I and class II types, where available, came from metadata supplied by the sample provider rather than from assay-based typing. Study-level results and caveats: Clinical and demographic metadata were provided uncurated, with the amount varying by source and participant.

In the case of this clone: Its binding antigen is unknown. The input lacks base qualities; no much larger clone sits a single base away.

In the prospective study, participants were roughly 18 to 95 years old, resided in approximately 25 geographic areas of the United States, and were enrolled through a virtual design. In the prospective study, cohorts were assigned on the basis of participant-reported clinical history obtained from a screening survey and a study questionnaire. Each participant in the prospective study had whole blood, serum and a nasopharyngeal or oropharyngeal swab collected by mobile phlebotomists. Participants in the prospective study had the option to provide additional blood draws and questionnaires over a roughly two-month period. Before DNA extraction, blood samples from the prospective study were shipped at room temperature or frozen. CDR1 MNHEY and CDR2 SVGEGT were looked up in the germline V gene. V and J are truncated by 5 bases and 0 bases respectively, leaving an intervening sequence of 13 bases. The CDR3 numbers 16 residues from cysteine through phenylalanine. Only the CDR3 DNA stays, 48 bases, in frame from base 1.

TCRbeta CDR3 regions were amplified from genomic DNA by means of the immunoSEQ Assay, a bias-controlled multiplex PCR. The source study handled its data this way. Nucleated cell counts per sample were estimated from amplification of reference gene primers within the assay. To quantify the absolute abundance of each unique TCRbeta CDR3 rearrangement, sequence reads were collapsed and filtered. For each sample, productive Simpson clonality was calculated as the square root of Simpson's diversity index over productive rearrangements. TCRdb provides this immuneACCESS table in a form limited to in-frame rearrangements. Some clones are lacking; in checked studies, under half of them reflect an unresolved V gene, and why the rest are absent is not known. V and J calls plus clone size are reproduced from that table; the DNA served to infer D and trimming. The sample table contains some 200,000 clones; only one count was recorded for roughly 79% of them. 8.5% to 10% of the sample goes to the ten largest clones.

The sequenced sample was PBMCs or T cells enriched from blood (not recorded which). This receptor was taken from a woman in her 50s with acute COVID-19. This chain joins TRBV6-2 or TRBV6-3 to TRBJ2-2; the D gene is perhaps TRBD2, on 7 matching bases. The DNA reads TGTGCCAGCAGTCCCGTCGGGGGGCCGAACACCGGGGAGCTGTTTTTT. It translates as CASSPVGGPNTGELFF.